Presented here are 22 T cell receptor beta chains from one specimen sequenced in a study of blood T cell repertoires in COVID-19. Clones were read by immunoSEQ multiplex PCR, and TCRdb kept only the in-frame ones, dropping some. The sample holds some 260,000 clones; 85% to 95% are singletons and the top ten take 1.5% to 2%. The specimen was PBMCs or T cells enriched from blood (not recorded which). All receptors come from a woman aged 18-29 years who had recovered from COVID-19.

This sequence joins TRBV11-3 and TRBJ2-5; D is unclear. Looked up from germline, CDR1 is SGHNT and CDR2 is YENEEA. CDR3 length: 11 amino acids. Between the trimmed V and J ends, which lost 4 bases and 3 bases, there was a span of 3 bases. CDR3: CASSYKETQYF. CDR3 coding DNA: TGTGCCAGCAGCTATAAAGAGACCCAGTACTTC.

A few counts support this clone. CDR3 bases: TGTGCCACCAGTGATGGACAGGGACCTGAAGCTTTCTTT. Its translation is CATSDGQGPEAFF. The chain uses TRBV24-1 and TRBJ1-1; 8 bases fit TRBD1. Germline V gives CDR1 KGHDR, CDR2 SFDVKD. With 3 bases clipped from V and 6 bases from J, the junction kept 2 bases outside the gene matches. The CDR3 runs to 13 residues.

The V gene is TRBV5-4, the J gene TRBJ2-7; 10 nucleotides line up with TRBD1. The CDR3 has 15 residues. J was trimmed by 2 bases and V by 4 bases; bases with no gene match: 6. CDR1 and CDR2 from the germline V gene are SGHNT and YYREEE (reference sequence). The CDR3 reads CASSDGTGEAYEQYF. CDR3 DNA sequence: TGTGCCAGCAGCGACGGGACAGGGGAGGCCTACGAGCAGTACTTC.

V gene TRBV15 combines with J gene TRBJ2-7, with TRBD2 identical over 7 bases. The CDR3 has 17 residues. V lost 2 bases, J lost 4 bases, and 14 bases stayed unmatched. The germline V gene encodes CDR1 LNHNV and CDR2 YYDKDF (reference sequence). CDR3 in DNA: TGTGCCACCAGCAGACGACTAGCCCCAAGATTTGTTTACGAGCAGTACTTC. Translating it yields CATSRRLAPRFVYEQYF.

The chain combines TRBV2 with TRBJ2-5; 10 bases fit TRBD1. The V and J ends lost 6 bases and 3 bases, in that order; junction bases with no gene match: 4. Germline-derived CDR1 and CDR2 are SNHLY and FYNNEI. This CDR3 has 14 amino acids. The CDR3 DNA reads TGTGCCAGCAGAGGGGGACAGGGGAAAGAGACCCAGTACTTC. As protein: CASRGGQGKETQYF.

This chain links TRBV6-2 or TRBV6-3 with TRBJ1-3, with D perhaps TRBD1 (5 bases). Trimming shortened V by 1 base and J by 4 bases, and 17 bases separated the two germline ends. This CDR3 has 17 residues. CDR1 is MNHEY, CDR2 SVGEGT, per germline. CDR3: CASSYFRGGTVGNTIYF. DNA of the CDR3: TGTGCCAGCAGTTACTTCCGCGGGGGGACGGTCGGAAACACCATATATTTT.

V and J are TRBV9 and TRBJ2-2, with no clear D. CDR3 length equals 14 residues. Trimming pared 0 bases from V and 5 bases from J, leaving 8 bases between. Germline CDR1 is SGDLS and CDR2 is YYNGEE. The CDR3 region has the DNA TGTGCCAGCAGCGTAGAGCCCCGGACCGGGGAGCTGTTTTTT. It translates to CASSVEPRTGELFF.

The chain links TRBV5-4 to TRBJ1-2; 7 positions agree with TRBD1. CDR3 size: 15 residues. CDR1 and CDR2 (germline): SGHNT, YYREEE (reference sequence). The junction had 13 bases not matched to a gene; V was cut back by 0 bases and J by 11 bases. The CDR3 loop is CASSLGGTVGKEYTF. In nucleotides, the CDR3 is TGTGCCAGCAGCTTGGGAGGGACAGTGGGGAAAGAGTACACCTTC.

About this clone itself: No DNA is shown, since the ends of the CDR3 on it are uncertain; the CDR3 is the one TCRdb lists. The chain is built from TRBV21-1 and TRBJ2-7; no DNA check was done on the table's D call, TRBD1. TRBV21-1 is tagged as a pseudogene. Counting both end residues, the CDR3 totals 18 amino acids. The CDR3 region is CASSTRRFGQGSSYEQYF.

This clone came up once. The CDR3 sequence: CASSALGGGQETQYF. In DNA, the CDR3 is TGTGCCAGCAGCGCCCTTGGCGGGGGACAAGAGACCCAGTACTTC. The chain recombines TRBV9 with TRBJ2-5, with 7 bases identical to TRBD2. Trimming at V came to 3 bases and at J to 2 bases, leaving 7 bases not matched to a gene. CDR3 size: 15 residues. Looked up from germline, CDR1 is SGDLS and CDR2 is YYNGEE.

The V call is TRBV9, the J call TRBJ1-2; no reliable D call. Germline CDR1 SGDLS, CDR2 YYNGEE. The CDR3 length is 13 residues. Trimming stripped 4 bases from V and 1 base from J, with 8 bases between. The CDR3 sequence: CASSLEDNYGYTF. CDR3 bases: TGTGCCAGCAGCTTGGAGGATAACTATGGCTACACCTTC.

The rearrangement joins TRBV5-5 to TRBJ2-6; 7 bases match TRBD1. The CDR3 runs 17 residues. J was trimmed by 4 bases and V by 4 bases; bases with no gene match: 11. Germline V CDR1 and CDR2: SGHKS, YYEKEE (reference sequence). The CDR3 spells CASSAKQGSTGANVLTF. Here the CDR3 DNA reads TGTGCCAGCAGCGCCAAACAGGGGTCGACAGGGGCCAACGTCCTGACTTTC.

The chain couples TRBV12-3 or TRBV12-4 to TRBJ2-1, with D maybe TRBD2 (5 bases). V was clipped by 4 bases and J by 9 bases, with 13 bases between them. The CDR3 has 13 amino acids. CDR3 in amino acids: CASSSLGGGEQFF. The DNA for the CDR3 is TGTGCCAGCAGTTCGCTAGGAGGTGGTGAGCAGTTCTTC.

V gene TRBV7-9 combines with J gene TRBJ1-2; 8 positions match TRBD1. V lost 5 bases and J lost 7; bases outside the gene matches: 6. Germline CDR1 is SEHNR and CDR2 is FQNEAQ (reference sequence). The CDR3 has 13 amino acids. The CDR3 nucleotides read TGTGCCAGCAGCCCTGGACAGGGAGGTGGCTACACCTTC. Protein product: CASSPGQGGGYTF.

The chain joins TRBV12-3 or TRBV12-4 to TRBJ1-3, with TRBD1 matching 7 bases. The trim removed 8 bases at V and 3 bases at J, leaving 4 bases unmatched. This CDR3 region has 13 residues. Written as DNA, the CDR3 is TGTGCCAGCGGCCCAGGGGGTGGAAACACCATATATTTT. Its protein is CASGPGGGNTIYF.

The rearrangement links TRBV6-4 to TRBJ1-4, with no clear D. With 5 bases removed from V and 4 bases from J, the gap between germline ends came to 8 bases. The germline gives CDR1 MRHNA, CDR2 SNTAGT. The length of the CDR3 is 13 residues. This CDR3 is CASSTELNEKLFF. CDR3 in DNA: TGTGCCAGCAGTACGGAGCTTAATGAAAAACTGTTTTTT.

This clone was detected a few times. This rearrangement joins TRBV4-1 to TRBJ1-5, with no clear D. Trimming cost V 0 bases and J 8 bases, with 11 bases left between them. CDR3 length: 14 amino acids. The germline V gene encodes CDR1 MGHRA and CDR2 YSYEKL. For the CDR3, the DNA is TGCGCCAGCAGCCAAGATACAGTTTTGAAGCCCCAGCATTTT. Amino acids: CASSQDTVLKPQHF.

The rearrangement links TRBV6-4 to TRBJ2-7; 9 nucleotides agree with TRBD2. The germline V gene has CDR1 MRHNA and CDR2 SNTAGT. There are 17 residues in the CDR3. With 4 bases clipped from V and 2 bases from J, the junction kept 12 bases outside the gene matches. The CDR3 sequence is CASSVPTTSGLPYEQYF. The CDR3 DNA follows: TGTGCCAGCAGTGTTCCTACGACTAGCGGCCTTCCCTACGAGCAGTACTTC.

A word on this clone: Germline and junction disagree at one end, which may indicate a read error. The chain uses TRBV7-7 and TRBJ1-3; a possible D gene is TRBD1 (5 bases). The CDR3 runs 19 residues. The germline V gene encodes CDR1 SSHAT and CDR2 FNYEAQ (reference sequence). The CDR3 bases are TGTGCTAGCAGCTCCCGGGGGACGGGCATACAGCGCTCTGGAAACACCATATATTTT. Amino acids: CASSSRGTGIQRSGNTIYF.

CDR3 coding DNA: TGTGCCAGCAGCGGATATACTAGCGGAAAATCCTACGAGCAGTACTTC. This codes for CASSGYTSGKSYEQYF. V gene TRBV7-2 combines with J gene TRBJ2-7; TRBD2 agrees at 8 bases. The CDR3 consists of 16 residues. The V gene's germline CDR1 is SGHTA and CDR2 FQGNSA. V shed 5 bases and J 1 base; nucleotides not matched to a gene: 10.

This clone has just one count. The chain employs TRBV6-5 and TRBJ1-3, with D possibly TRBD1 on 5 matching bases. Germline CDR1 MNHEY, CDR2 SVGAGI. There are 13 residues in the CDR3. The V end was cut by 0 bases, the J end by 7 bases, with 7 bases between. The CDR3 nucleotides are TGTGCCAGCAGTTACTCGACAGCGAACACCATATATTTT. This translates into CASSYSTANTIYF.

The rearrangement joins TRBV5-1 to TRBJ2-2, with D maybe TRBD2 (6 bases). CDR3 length equals 16 residues. V lost 4 bases and J lost 4, with 17 bases in between. CDR1 and CDR2 from the germline V gene are SGHRS and YFSETQ. CDR3 sequence: CASSPPGTEGTGELFF. CDR3 bases: TGCGCCAGCAGCCCACCCGGGACTGAAGGCACCGGGGAGCTGTTTTTT.